Presented here are 17 T cell receptor beta chains from one specimen sequenced in a study of CD8+CD57+ T cells in acquired aplastic anemia. Both TCR beta VDJ combination and CDR3 sequence profiling were carried out. Genomic DNA was the template for this profiling. In TCRdb, the reads were re-called with MiXCR into one record per CDR3 protein. The data contain 150,000 to 170,000 distinct CDR3 sequences, approximately 52% of them singletons. It was patients with CD8+CD57+ cell expansion by flow cytometry who were chosen for sequencing. Sequencing was performed on sorted CD4+, CD8+, or CD8+CD57+ T cells (not recorded which) from PBMCs. The receptors originated from a human donor with aplastic anemia.

This chain connects TRBV19 to TRBJ1-5; no definite D call. Trimming shortened V by 6 bases and J by 5 bases, and 8 bases separated the two germline ends. The CDR3 has 12 amino acids. Germline assignment: CDR1 LNHDA and CDR2 SQIVND (reference sequence). This chain's CDR3 is CASRQRYQPQHF. The CDR3 coding sequence is TGTGCCAGTAGACAGAGATATCAGCCCCAGCATTTT.

The rearrangement uses TRBV9 and TRBJ2-5; TRBD2 matches 11 bases. Germline CDR1 reads SGDLS; CDR2 reads YYNGEE. This CDR3 has 16 residues. With V trimmed by 3 bases and J by 7 bases, 11 bases remained unmatched. The CDR3 DNA is TGTGCCAGCAGCGGAACTAGCGGGGGTGGGAAAGGGACCCAGTACTTC. Its translation is CASSGTSGGGKGTQYF.

This clonotype was counted only a few times. This chain uses TRBV29-1 with TRBJ2-1; 8 positions agree with TRBD1. V shed 5 bases, J shed 10 bases, and the junction held 4 bases outside the gene matches. CDR1 is SQVTM, CDR2 ANQGSEA, per germline. The CDR3 is made up of 11 amino acids. CDR3 sequence reads: CSVWDRKEQFF. Written as DNA, the CDR3 is TGCAGCGTTTGGGACAGGAAGGAGCAGTTCTTC.

The rearrangement joins TRBV5-1 to TRBJ2-5, with a possible D match to TRBD2 (7 bases). Looked up from germline, CDR1 is SGHRS and CDR2 is YFSETQ. The CDR3 runs to 20 residues. Trimming shortened V by 6 bases and J by 6 bases, and 36 bases separated the two germline ends. The CDR3 region is CASIPSAGPGLPRGGQTQYF. The CDR3 DNA reads TGCGCCAGCATCCCCTCCGCGGGACCGGGACTACCAAGGGGGGGGCAGACCCAGTACTTC.

The V gene is TRBV10-3, the J gene TRBJ1-2, with D perhaps matching TRBD1 (5 bases). CDR3 length: 14 amino acids. V was trimmed by 3 bases and J by 2 bases, leaving 10 bases between them. Germline V gives CDR1 ENHRY, CDR2 SYGVKD. This chain's CDR3 is CAISERGTNYGYTF. Here the CDR3 DNA reads TGTGCCATCAGTGAAAGGGGTACGAACTATGGCTACACCTTC.

This clonotype showed up just once. The V call is TRBV4-2, the J call TRBJ1-2, with D possibly matching TRBD1 (5 bases). Germline V lookup: CDR1 LGHNA, CDR2 YNFKEQ. Trimming took 1 base from V and 7 from J, leaving 13 bases between them. This CDR3 comprises 14 residues. CDR3 coding DNA: TGTGCCAGCAGCCAAGCTCTCCCAGGGACTGGCTACACCTTC. This encodes CASSQALPGTGYTF.

This clonotype was seen a handful of times. V is TRBV10-3 and J is TRBJ2-7; D not resolved. Deletions cut 2 bases from V and 5 bases from J, with 4 bases between. Germline CDR1 and CDR2: ENHRY and SYGVKD. The CDR3 runs 11 residues. The CDR3 bases are TGTGCCATCAGTGAGGGGGACGAGCAGTACTTC. Encoded protein: CAISEGDEQYF.

This clonotype was picked up one time. The chain is built from TRBV2 and TRBJ1-2, with 7 bases fitting TRBD1. The CDR3 covers 13 residues. Trimming removed 4 bases from V and 7 bases from J; junction bases left unmatched: 6. Germline lookup yields CDR1 SNHLY and CDR2 FYNNEI. CDR3 protein: CASSGTGPGGYTF. CDR3 sequence (DNA): TGTGCCAGCAGTGGGACAGGTCCCGGTGGCTACACCTTC.

The genes are TRBV2 and TRBJ1-1, with TRBD1 identical over 7 bases. Germline V lookup: CDR1 SNHLY, CDR2 FYNNEI. Germline trimming cut 4 bases from V and 0 bases from J; bases unmatched to any gene: 2. CDR3 length: 14 residues. For the CDR3, the DNA is TGTGCCAGCAGTGGACAGGGTGTGAACACTGAAGCTTTCTTT. It specifies CASSGQGVNTEAFF.

This clonotype has ten or more counts. This sequence joins TRBV19 and TRBJ1-1, with 9 bases matching TRBD1. The CDR3 sequence is 17 residues long. The germline V gene encodes CDR1 LNHDA and CDR2 SQIVND (reference sequence). With V trimmed by 7 bases and J by 6 bases, 18 bases remained unmatched. The CDR3 reads CASTLPRTGEEVAEAFF. CDR3 sequence (DNA): TGTGCCAGTACCCTCCCCCGGACAGGGGAGGAAGTGGCTGAAGCTTTCTTT.

This clonotype appeared many times. V and J are TRBV6-2 or TRBV6-3 and TRBJ1-5; the D gene is possibly TRBD1 (6 bases). Trimming cost V 5 bases and J 3 bases, with 8 bases left between them. Germline V gene sequence: CDR1 MNHEY, CDR2 SVGEGT. The CDR3 runs to 13 residues. The CDR3 is CASSRTDNQPQHF. The CDR3 DNA follows: TGTGCCAGCAGTAGGACAGACAATCAGCCCCAGCATTTT.

This clonotype was detected ten times or more. This chain connects TRBV4-3 to TRBJ1-1, with D perhaps TRBD1 (6 bases). Germline-derived CDR1 and CDR2 are LGHNA and YSLEER. V was shortened by 3 bases and J by 4 bases, with 12 bases between the two germline ends. CDR3 size: 14 residues. CDR3 bases: TGCGCCAGCAGCCAGAACAGGGTGCGCACTGAAGCTTTCTTT. Translation gives CASSQNRVRTEAFF.

Worth noting for this clonotype: This may arise from a read error, as a much more abundant clone is one base away. The gene calls are TRBV11-2 and TRBJ2-7; 13 positions match TRBD2. Germline loops: CDR1 SGHAT, CDR2 FQNNGV. CDR3 length equals 17 residues. CDR3 sequence: CACSSGTSGANSYEQYF. The DNA for the CDR3 is TGTGCCTGCAGCTCCGGGACTAGCGGGGCCAACTCCTACGAGCAGTACTTC.

There are many counts of this clonotype. This rearrangement joins TRBV6-1 to TRBJ1-5; 7 nucleotides align to TRBD1. Germline CDR1 is MNHNS and CDR2 is SASEGT. V was pared by 4 bases and J by 1 base, with 4 bases of the junction left unmatched. CDR3 length equals 15 residues. The CDR3, as DNA: TGTGCCAGCAGTGTGGGACAGAGAAGCAATCAGCCCCAGCATTTT. It translates to CASSVGQRSNQPQHF.

J is TRBJ2-2 and V is TRBV29-1, with D possibly TRBD2 on 6 matching bases. V shed 3 bases and J shed 4 bases, with 12 bases lying between them. The CDR3 consists of 14 residues. Germline CDR1 SQVTM, CDR2 ANQGSEA. The CDR3 region is CSVDIEGGTGELFF. In nucleotides, the CDR3 is TGCAGCGTTGATATAGAGGGAGGCACCGGGGAGCTGTTTTTT.

In DNA, the CDR3 is TGTGCCAGCAGTCGGACTAGCGGGAGGAACAATGAGCAGTTCTTC. Protein: CASSRTSGRNNEQFF. The chain recombines TRBV6-1 with TRBJ2-1; TRBD2 matches at 14 bases. Trimming at V came to 5 bases and at J to 5 bases, leaving 2 bases not matched to a gene. CDR3 length equals 15 residues. Germline V gives CDR1 MNHNS, CDR2 SASEGT.

This clonotype appeared a single time. The chain is built from TRBV2 and TRBJ1-4, with D possibly being TRBD1 (5 bases). This CDR3 spans 13 amino acids. V was clipped by 8 bases and J by 4 bases, with 11 bases between them. Germline values: CDR1 SNHLY, CDR2 FYNNEI. CDR3 coding DNA: TGTGCCAGCTGGGGGGGGATTAATGAAAAACTGTTTTTT. Its translation is CASWGGINEKLFF.